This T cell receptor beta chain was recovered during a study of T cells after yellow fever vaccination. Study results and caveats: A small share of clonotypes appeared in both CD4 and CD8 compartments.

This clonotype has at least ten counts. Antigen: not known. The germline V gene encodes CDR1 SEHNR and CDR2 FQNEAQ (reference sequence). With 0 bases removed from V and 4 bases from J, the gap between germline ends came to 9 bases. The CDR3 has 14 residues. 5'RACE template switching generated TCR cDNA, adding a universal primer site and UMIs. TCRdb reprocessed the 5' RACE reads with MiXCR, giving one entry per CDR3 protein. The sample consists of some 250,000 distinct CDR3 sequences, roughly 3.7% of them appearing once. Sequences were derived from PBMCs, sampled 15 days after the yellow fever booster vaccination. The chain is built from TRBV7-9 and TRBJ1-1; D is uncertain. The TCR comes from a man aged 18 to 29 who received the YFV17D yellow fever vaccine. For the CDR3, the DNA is TGTGCCAGCAGCTTAGCCCCGGGCATCACTGAAGCTTTCTTT. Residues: CASSLAPGITEAFF.